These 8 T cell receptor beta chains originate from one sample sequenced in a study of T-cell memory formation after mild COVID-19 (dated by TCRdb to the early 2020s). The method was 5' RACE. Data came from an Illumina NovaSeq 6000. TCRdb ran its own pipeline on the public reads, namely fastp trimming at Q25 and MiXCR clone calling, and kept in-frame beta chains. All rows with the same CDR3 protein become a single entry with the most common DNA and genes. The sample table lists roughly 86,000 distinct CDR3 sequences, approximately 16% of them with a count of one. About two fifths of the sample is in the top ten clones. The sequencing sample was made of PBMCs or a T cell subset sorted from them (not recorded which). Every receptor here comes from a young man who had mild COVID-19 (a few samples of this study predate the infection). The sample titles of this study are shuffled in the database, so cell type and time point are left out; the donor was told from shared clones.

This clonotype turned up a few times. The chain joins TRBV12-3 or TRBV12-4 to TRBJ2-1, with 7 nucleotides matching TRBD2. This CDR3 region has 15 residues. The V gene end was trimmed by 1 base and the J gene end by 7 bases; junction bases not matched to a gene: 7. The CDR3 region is CASSLGAIGGNEQFF. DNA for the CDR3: TGTGCCAGCAGTTTAGGGGCCATCGGGGGGAATGAGCAGTTCTTC.

The DNA for the CDR3 is TGTGCCAGCAGCCACGGGACAGGCTACAATGAGCAGTTCTTC. Its protein is CASSHGTGYNEQFF. V gene TRBV6-5 combines with J gene TRBJ2-1, with 8 nucleotides matching TRBD1. The J segment lost 3 bases and the V segment lost 6 bases, leaving 4 bases of the junction unmatched. The germline CDR1 and CDR2 sequences are MNHEY and SVGAGI. The CDR3 is 14 residues long.

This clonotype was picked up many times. CDR3 sequence (DNA): TGTGCCAGCAGTCCAGGGAACACTGAAGCTTTCTTT. As protein: CASSPGNTEAFF. The chain links TRBV6-5 to TRBJ1-1; no clear D gene. The germline CDR1 and CDR2 sequences are MNHEY and SVGAGI. The CDR3 covers 12 residues. Deletions cut 5 bases from V and 1 base from J, with 5 bases between.

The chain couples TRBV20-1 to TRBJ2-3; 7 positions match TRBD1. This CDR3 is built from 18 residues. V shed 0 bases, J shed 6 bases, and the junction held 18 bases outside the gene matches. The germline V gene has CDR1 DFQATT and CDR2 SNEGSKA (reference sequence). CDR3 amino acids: CSAREGWPYDRAEDTQYF. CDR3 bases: TGCAGTGCTAGAGAGGGCTGGCCTTACGACAGGGCGGAGGATACGCAGTATTTT.

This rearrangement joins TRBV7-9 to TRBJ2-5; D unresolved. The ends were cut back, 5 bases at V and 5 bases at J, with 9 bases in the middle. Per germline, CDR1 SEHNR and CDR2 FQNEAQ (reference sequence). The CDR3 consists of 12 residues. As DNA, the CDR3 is TGTGCCAGCAGCCCCCCGTTTGAGACCCAGTACTTC. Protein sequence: CASSPPFETQYF. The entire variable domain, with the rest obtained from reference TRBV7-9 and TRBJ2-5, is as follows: DTGVSQNPRHKITKRGQNVTFRCDPISEHNRLYWYRQTLGQGPEFLTYFQNEAQLEKSRLLSDRFSAERPKGSFSTLEIQRTEQGDSAMYLCASSPPFETQYFGPGTRLLVL.

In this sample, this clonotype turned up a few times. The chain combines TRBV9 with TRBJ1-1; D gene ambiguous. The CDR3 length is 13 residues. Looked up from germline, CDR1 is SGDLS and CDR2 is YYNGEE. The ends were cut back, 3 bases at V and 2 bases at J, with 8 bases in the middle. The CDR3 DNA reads TGTGCCAGCAGCGCAGGAGCAAACACTGAAGCTTTCTTT. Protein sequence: CASSAGANTEAFF.

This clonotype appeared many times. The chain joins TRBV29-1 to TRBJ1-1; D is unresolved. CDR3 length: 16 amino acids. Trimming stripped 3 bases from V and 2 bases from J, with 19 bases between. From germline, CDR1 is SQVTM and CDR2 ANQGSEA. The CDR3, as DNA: TGCAGCGTTGAGCTACCGGCAACCCCTGGAAACACTGAAGCTTTCTTT. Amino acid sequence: CSVELPATPGNTEAFF.

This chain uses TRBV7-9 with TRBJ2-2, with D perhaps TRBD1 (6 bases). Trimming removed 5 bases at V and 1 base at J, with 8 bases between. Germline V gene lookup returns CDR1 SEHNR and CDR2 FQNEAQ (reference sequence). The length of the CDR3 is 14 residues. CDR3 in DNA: TGTGCCAGCAGCATGACAGGGAACACCGGGGAGCTGTTTTTT. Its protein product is CASSMTGNTGELFF.